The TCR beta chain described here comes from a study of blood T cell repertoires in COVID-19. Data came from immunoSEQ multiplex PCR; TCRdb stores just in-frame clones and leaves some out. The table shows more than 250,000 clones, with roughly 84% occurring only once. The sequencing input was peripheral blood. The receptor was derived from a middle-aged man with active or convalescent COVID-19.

This CDR3 is CATSRFPTDFLPNTGELFF. CDR3 sequence (DNA): TGTGCCACCAGCAGATTCCCCACGGACTTCCTCCCGAACACCGGGGAGCTGTTTTTT. The chain uses TRBV15 and TRBJ2-2; maybe TRBD2 (5 bases). Germline values: CDR1 LNHNV, CDR2 YYDKDF (reference sequence). Trimming shortened V by 2 bases and J by 0 bases, and 19 bases separated the two germline ends. This CDR3 is built from 19 residues.